Each of the 31 T cell receptor beta chains below was sequenced from the same sample in a study of T cell changes during pregnancy in multiple sclerosis. The protocol was immunoSEQ multiplex PCR, while the TCRdb copy is restricted to in-frame clones and leaves out a portion. The table includes 46,000 or so clones, roughly 93% detected once. The sequenced sample was CD8+ T cells from peripheral blood mononuclear cells, obtained after pregnancy. The receptors derive from a female donor with multiple sclerosis, enrolled in a pregnancy study.

V and J are TRBV28 and TRBJ2-7, with D possibly matching TRBD1 (6 bases). V was trimmed by 4 bases and J by 1 base, leaving 17 bases between them. The CDR3 length is 16 residues. CDR1 and CDR2 (germline): MDHEN, SYDVKM. The CDR3 is CASSSVGSGASYEQYF. The CDR3 nucleotides are TGTGCCAGCAGTTCTGTAGGGTCAGGGGCTTCCTACGAGCAGTACTTC.

This chain joins TRBV19 and TRBJ2-3; D is possibly TRBD2 (6 bases). The germline V gene encodes CDR1 LNHDA and CDR2 SQIVND (reference sequence). The V end was cut by 4 bases, the J end by 0 bases, with 17 bases between. The CDR3 covers 17 residues. As DNA, the CDR3 is TGTGCCAGTAGTAACTGGAGGGAGAGAGGCAGCACAGATACGCAGTATTTT. Translating it yields CASSNWRERGSTDTQYF. Filled out from reference TRBV19 and TRBJ2-3, the complete variable domain reads DGGITQSPKYLFRKEGQNVTLSCEQNLNHDAMYWYRQDPGQGLRLIYYSQIVNDFQKGDIAEGYSVSREKKESFPLTVTSAQKNPTAFYLCASSNWRERGSTDTQYFGPGTRLTVL.

V gene TRBV7-6 combines with J gene TRBJ1-2, with 9 nucleotides matching TRBD1. Germline V lookup: CDR1 SGHVS, CDR2 FNYEAQ. There are 13 residues in the CDR3. Trimming removed 5 bases from V and 8 bases from J; junction bases left unmatched: 6. The CDR3 DNA reads as TGTGCCAGCAGCCTGACAGGGGGGCAAGGCTACACCTTC. Its translation is CASSLTGGQGYTF.

The rearrangement uses TRBV15 and TRBJ2-3; a weak D match, TRBD2 (5 bases). Trimming left V 6 bases short and J 2 bases short, with 12 bases between. CDR1 and CDR2 from the germline V gene are LNHNV and YYDKDF (reference sequence). The CDR3 loop spans 14 amino acids. CDR3 region: CATRASGTTDTQYF. The DNA for the CDR3 is TGTGCCACCAGGGCGAGCGGAACCACAGATACGCAGTATTTT.

This chain uses TRBV11-3 with TRBJ2-1; no reliable D call. The CDR3 contains 15 residues. The ends were cut back, 5 bases at V and 5 bases at J, with 16 bases in the middle. Germline V gives CDR1 SGHNT, CDR2 YENEEA. Here the CDR3 reads CASSLLLEQNNEQFF. The CDR3 DNA sequence: TGTGCCAGCAGCCTCCTTCTAGAGCAAAACAATGAGCAGTTCTTC.

The chain employs TRBV7-9 and TRBJ2-1; 8 positions match TRBD2. Trimming removed 6 bases from V and 8 bases from J; junction bases left unmatched: 21. CDR1 is SEHNR and CDR2 is FQNEAQ in the germline V gene (reference sequence). This CDR3 spans 18 amino acids. CDR3 coding DNA: TGTGCCAGCAGTCTTTGGTTGTCTGGACGGGGACTAGTCGATGAGCAGTTCTTC. Its translation is CASSLWLSGRGLVDEQFF.

The rearrangement links TRBV27 to TRBJ2-3, with D hard to call. Germline V lookup: CDR1 MNHEY, CDR2 SMNVEV (reference sequence). Trimming removed 4 bases at V and 2 bases at J, with 13 bases between. The CDR3 consists of 15 residues. The CDR3 spells CASSSRSGYTDTQYF. DNA of the CDR3: TGTGCCAGCAGTTCACGTTCCGGGTACACAGATACGCAGTATTTT.

The J gene is TRBJ1-4, the V gene TRBV4-1, with 7 bases matching TRBD1. In germline, CDR1 is MGHRA, CDR2 YSYEKL. J lost 7 bases, V lost 0 bases, and 8 bases had no gene match. The CDR3 spans 16 residues. The CDR3 reads CASSQDKGARGEKLFF. CDR3 bases: TGCGCCAGCAGCCAAGATAAGGGGGCTAGGGGTGAAAAACTGTTTTTT.

This clone was detected only once. This chain joins TRBV27 and TRBJ1-1; D might be TRBD1 (5 bases). V gave up 8 bases and J gave up 4 bases, with 11 bases separating them. The germline CDR1 and CDR2 sequences are MNHEY and SMNVEV (reference sequence). The CDR3 is 12 residues long. Written as DNA, the CDR3 is TGTGCCAGCTGGGCGGGGGGCACTGAAGCTTTCTTT. This encodes CASWAGGTEAFF.

CDR3 sequence reads: CASSQPIRSPTEAFF. In nucleotides, the CDR3 is TGTGCCAGCAGCCAACCCATAAGGAGCCCGACTGAAGCTTTCTTT. V usage is TRBV7-2 and J usage is TRBJ1-1; no definite D call. Between the trimmed V and J ends, which lost 5 bases and 5 bases, there was a span of 18 bases. From germline, CDR1 is SGHTA and CDR2 FQGNSA. The CDR3 runs to 15 residues.

This chain joins TRBV11-2 and TRBJ1-3; D is undetermined. V shed 0 bases and J shed 0 bases, with 9 bases lying between them. CDR3 length: 16 amino acids. The V gene's germline CDR1 is SGHAT and CDR2 FQNNGV. CDR3 amino acids: CASSLEAGSSGNTIYF. CDR3 sequence (DNA): TGTGCCAGCAGCTTAGAGGCAGGCAGCTCTGGAAACACCATATATTTT.

This rearrangement joins TRBV4-3 to TRBJ2-2; D unresolved. V gave up 4 bases and J gave up 1 base, with 10 bases separating them. CDR3 length: 15 amino acids. CDR1 is LGHNA, CDR2 YSLEER, per germline. This CDR3 reads CASSLLAGNTGELFF. The CDR3 DNA sequence: TGCGCCAGCAGCCTCCTCGCAGGGAACACCGGGGAGCTGTTTTTT.

The chain recombines TRBV7-9 with TRBJ1-1; TRBD1 matches at 10 bases. This CDR3 spans 13 amino acids. V shed 5 bases, J shed 11 bases, and the junction held 8 bases outside the gene matches. Germline-derived CDR1 and CDR2 are SEHNR and FQNEAQ (reference sequence). The CDR3 loop reads CASSMGTGELAFF. The CDR3 region has the DNA TGTGCCAGCAGCATGGGGACAGGGGAACTGGCTTTCTTT.

By sample share, this clone is medium-sized. The chain recombines TRBV27 with TRBJ2-2; the D is unclear. The V end lost 4 bases, the J end lost 5 bases, and 8 bases lay between the germline ends. CDR1 and CDR2 (germline): MNHEY, SMNVEV (reference sequence). CDR3 size: 13 residues. The CDR3 nucleotides read TGTGCCAGCAGTTCTCCCTTTACCGGGGAGCTGTTTTTT. Residues: CASSSPFTGELFF.

This clone was recorded only once. V gene TRBV12-5 combines with J gene TRBJ1-3, with D unresolved. The V and J ends lost 10 bases and 2 bases respectively, with 12 bases between them. Germline V gene lookup returns CDR1 LGHNT and CDR2 FRNRAP. The CDR3 sequence is 13 residues long. The DNA for the CDR3 is TGTGCTACCTCTGAGGGCGCTGGAAACACCATATATTTT. This codes for CATSEGAGNTIYF.

This clone has a handful of counts. V usage is TRBV7-9 and J usage is TRBJ1-5; possibly TRBD1 for D (6 bases). V lost 6 bases and J 5 bases, leaving 14 bases between the germline ends. CDR3 length equals 14 residues. Germline lookup yields CDR1 SEHNR and CDR2 FQNEAQ (reference sequence). The CDR3 nucleotides read TGTGCCAGCAGGGGACCAGGGGAAGATCAGCCCCAGCATTTT. This translates into CASRGPGEDQPQHF.

The V gene is TRBV25-1, the J gene TRBJ2-4, with 7 bases lining up with TRBD1. Germline V gene lookup returns CDR1 MGHDK and CDR2 SYGVNS. Trimming removed 7 bases from V and 5 bases from J; junction bases left unmatched: 2. The CDR3 is 12 residues long. CDR3 region: CASKDRQNIQYF. In nucleotides, the CDR3 is TGTGCCAGCAAGGACAGGCAAAACATTCAGTACTTC. The entire variable domain, with the rest obtained from reference TRBV25-1 and TRBJ2-4, is as follows: EADIYQTPRYLVIGTGKKITLECSQTMGHDKMYWYQQDPGMELHLIHYSYGVNSTEKGDLSSESTVSRIRTEHFPLTLESARPSHTSQYLCASKDRQNIQYFGAGTRLSVL.

V usage is TRBV7-3 and J usage is TRBJ2-3; 10 bases fit TRBD2. From germline, CDR1 is SGHTA and CDR2 FQGTGA. V was clipped by 4 bases and J by 0 bases; unmatched bases: 1. CDR3 length: 15 residues. CDR3 in DNA: TGTGCCAGCAGCTGGGGACTAGCGAGCACAGATACGCAGTATTTT. It translates to CASSWGLASTDTQYF.

The chain carries TRBV19 and TRBJ1-1; no reliable D call. Germline V gene sequence: CDR1 LNHDA, CDR2 SQIVND (reference sequence). Trimming took off 4 bases at V and 1 base at J, with 7 bases between the two ends. The CDR3 covers 13 residues. CDR3 protein: CASSTSTNTEAFF. In DNA form, the CDR3 reads TGTGCCAGTAGTACTTCTACGAACACTGAAGCTTTCTTT.

The chain recombines TRBV4-3 with TRBJ2-1; TRBD2 aligns across 8 bases. The CDR3 extends over 20 amino acids. Germline values: CDR1 LGHNA, CDR2 YSLEER. V lost 3 bases, J lost 0 bases, and 16 bases stayed unmatched. The CDR3 loop is CASSHPGLASPEGSYNEQFF. DNA of the CDR3: TGCGCCAGCAGCCATCCCGGACTAGCTTCGCCTGAGGGCTCCTACAATGAGCAGTTCTTC.

V usage is TRBV6-5 and J usage is TRBJ2-7; D call uncertain. The CDR3 has 14 amino acids. Germline values: CDR1 MNHEY, CDR2 SVGAGI. The ends were cut back, 0 bases at V and 1 base at J, with 7 bases in the middle. The CDR3 coding sequence is TGTGCCAGCAGTTACTCGCCGGGTTCCTACGAGCAGTACTTC. Translating gives CASSYSPGSYEQYF.

The V and J genes are TRBV6-5 and TRBJ1-4; 7 bases are a match to TRBD1. This CDR3 spans 15 amino acids. The V gene end was trimmed by 6 bases and the J gene end by 7 bases; junction bases not matched to a gene: 11. CDR1 is MNHEY, CDR2 SVGAGI, per germline. The CDR3 reads CASSPLGGVGEKLFF. Written as DNA, the CDR3 is TGTGCCAGCAGCCCCCTAGGGGGCGTTGGTGAAAAACTGTTTTTT.

V and J are TRBV2 and TRBJ2-7, with a possible D match to TRBD2 (6 bases). Trimming stripped 6 bases from V and 5 bases from J, with 20 bases between. The germline V gene encodes CDR1 SNHLY and CDR2 FYNNEI. The CDR3 loop spans 15 amino acids. The DNA for the CDR3 is TGTGCCAGCAGACCCGGGAGCACGCTCATCCACGAGCAGTACTTC. Translating gives CASRPGSTLIHEQYF. The full variable domain, completed using reference TRBV2 and TRBJ2-7, is EPEVTQTPSHQVTQMGQEVILRCVPISNHLYFYWYRQILGQKVEFLVSFYNNEISEKSEIFDDQFSVERPDGSNFTLKIRSTKLEDSAMYFCASRPGSTLIHEQYFGPGTRLTVT.

The chain combines TRBV27 with TRBJ2-1; the D gene is possibly TRBD1 (6 bases). Trimming left V 0 bases short and J 3 bases short, with 9 bases between. Germline loops: CDR1 MNHEY, CDR2 SMNVEV (reference sequence). This CDR3 is 15 amino acids long. CDR3 sequence (DNA): TGTGCCAGCAGTTTATCTGGGACACTCTACAATGAGCAGTTCTTC. This translates into CASSLSGTLYNEQFF.

This clone was found once. V and J are TRBV13 and TRBJ1-1; a possible D gene is TRBD1 (6 bases). The CDR3 covers 13 residues. Germline V lookup: CDR1 PRHDT, CDR2 FYEKMQ (reference sequence). Trimming took 4 bases from V and 6 from J, leaving 12 bases between them. The CDR3 DNA sequence: TGTGCCAGCAGCTACACAGGGAGCGCTGAAGCTTTCTTT. Amino acid sequence: CASSYTGSAEAFF.

This clone was counted a single time. The chain carries TRBV7-9 and TRBJ2-2, with 7 bases that match TRBD1. The germline V gene has CDR1 SEHNR and CDR2 FQNEAQ (reference sequence). V lost 0 bases to trimming and J lost 4 bases; unmatched junction nucleotides: 2. This CDR3 has 15 amino acids. The CDR3 loop reads CASSLATGFTGELFF. As DNA, the CDR3 is TGTGCCAGCAGCTTAGCGACAGGGTTCACCGGGGAGCTGTTTTTT.

This rearrangement joins TRBV4-3 to TRBJ2-2, with D possibly TRBD2 on 5 matching bases. The CDR3 consists of 16 residues. Trimming stripped 1 base from V and 2 bases from J, with 11 bases between. CDR1 and CDR2 (germline): LGHNA, YSLEER. The CDR3 DNA reads TGCGCCAGCAGCCAAGTCGGGGTCCTTAACACCGGGGAGCTGTTTTTT. It codes for CASSQVGVLNTGELFF.

The chain employs TRBV2 and TRBJ2-1, with 7 nucleotides matching TRBD1. Germline CDR1 reads SNHLY; CDR2 reads FYNNEI. The junction had 21 bases not matched to a gene; V was cut back by 8 bases and J by 5 bases. This CDR3 spans 18 amino acids. Written as DNA, the CDR3 is TGTGCCAGCTTTGGCCTTCAAGGCGACAGGGTTGTGCACAATGAGCAGTTCTTC. It codes for CASFGLQGDRVVHNEQFF.

The rearrangement uses TRBV6-5 and TRBJ1-5, with D possibly matching TRBD1 (5 bases). V lost 6 bases and J 5 bases, leaving 14 bases between the germline ends. The CDR3 has 14 amino acids. CDR1 and CDR2 from the germline V gene are MNHEY and SVGAGI. In DNA form, the CDR3 reads TGTGCCAGCAGCCACGGGGGGGAACATCAGCCCCAGCATTTT. Residues: CASSHGGEHQPQHF.

The chain links TRBV28 to TRBJ2-2, with D perhaps matching TRBD2 (5 bases). Per the germline V gene, CDR1 is MDHEN and CDR2 is SYDVKM. The CDR3 contains 11 residues. CDR3 sequence: CPRRFTGELFF. CDR3 nucleotide sequence: TGTCCGAGGAGGTTCACCGGGGAGCTGTTTTTT.

The rearrangement uses TRBV29-1 and TRBJ2-1; 9 bases align to TRBD1. CDR3 size: 16 residues. Looked up from germline, CDR1 is SQVTM and CDR2 is ANQGSEA. Trimming cost V 7 bases and J 2 bases; bases outside gene matches: 12. Here the CDR3 DNA reads TGCAGCGCCACAGGGGGCGCTGACTTTGCCTACAATGAGCAGTTCTTC. It codes for CSATGGADFAYNEQFF.